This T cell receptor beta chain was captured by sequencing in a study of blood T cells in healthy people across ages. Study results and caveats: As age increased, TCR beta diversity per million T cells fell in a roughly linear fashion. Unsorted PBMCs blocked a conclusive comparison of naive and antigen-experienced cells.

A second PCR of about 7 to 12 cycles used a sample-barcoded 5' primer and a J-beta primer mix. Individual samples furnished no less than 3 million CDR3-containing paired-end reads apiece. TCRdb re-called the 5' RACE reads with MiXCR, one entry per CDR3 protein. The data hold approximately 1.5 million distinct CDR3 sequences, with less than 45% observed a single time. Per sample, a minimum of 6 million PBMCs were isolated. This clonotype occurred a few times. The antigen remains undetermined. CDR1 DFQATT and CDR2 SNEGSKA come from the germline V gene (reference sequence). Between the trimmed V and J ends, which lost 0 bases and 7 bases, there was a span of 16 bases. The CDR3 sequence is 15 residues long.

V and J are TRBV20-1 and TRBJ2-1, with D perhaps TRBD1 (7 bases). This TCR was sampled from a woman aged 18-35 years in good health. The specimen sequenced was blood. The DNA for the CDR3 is TGCAGTGCTAGAGATGGAGGGGGCGCGGGGAATGAGCAGTTCTTC. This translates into CSARDGGGAGNEQFF.